What follows describes a single TCR beta chain. The antigen is undetermined. These data are taken from a study of T cells in localized non-small cell lung cancer. Study observations and caveats: An association was observed between higher blood T cell density and longer overall survival. Heterogeneity remains possible because sequencing was limited to only one tumor region.

Here immunoSEQ multiplex PCR was the method, and the copy in TCRdb shows in-frame clones only, minus some. The top ten clones hold just under 20% of a sample with roughly 50,000 clones, under 85% of them seen once. This CDR3 region has 16 residues. V lost 0 bases, J lost 0 bases, and 13 bases lay in between. Germline assignment: CDR1 SGHRS and CDR2 YFSETQ. The sequencing here drew on peripheral blood, taken before any cancer treatment. This sequence joins TRBV5-1 and TRBJ2-7; D might be TRBD1 or TRBD2, each matching 5 bases. This TCR came from a female donor at least 60 years old with stage II squamous cell lung carcinoma. CDR3: CASSLGTTGGSYEQYF. The CDR3 nucleotides read TGCGCCAGCAGCTTGGGCACAACAGGAGGCTCCTACGAGCAGTACTTC.